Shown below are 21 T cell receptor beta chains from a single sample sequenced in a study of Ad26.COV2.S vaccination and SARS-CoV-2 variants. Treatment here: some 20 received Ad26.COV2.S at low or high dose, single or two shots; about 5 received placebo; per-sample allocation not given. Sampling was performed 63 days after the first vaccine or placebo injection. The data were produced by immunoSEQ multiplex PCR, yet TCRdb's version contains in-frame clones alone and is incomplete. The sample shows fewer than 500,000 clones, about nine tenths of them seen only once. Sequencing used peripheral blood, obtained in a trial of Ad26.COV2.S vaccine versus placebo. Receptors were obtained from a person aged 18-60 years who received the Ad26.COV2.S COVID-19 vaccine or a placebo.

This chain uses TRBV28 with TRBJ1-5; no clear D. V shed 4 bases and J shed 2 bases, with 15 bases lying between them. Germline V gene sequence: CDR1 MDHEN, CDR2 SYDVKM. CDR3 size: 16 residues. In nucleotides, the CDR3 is TGTGCCAGCAGTTCCTCGACGGGCCAGGGCAATCAGCCCCAGCATTTT. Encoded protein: CASSSSTGQGNQPQHF.

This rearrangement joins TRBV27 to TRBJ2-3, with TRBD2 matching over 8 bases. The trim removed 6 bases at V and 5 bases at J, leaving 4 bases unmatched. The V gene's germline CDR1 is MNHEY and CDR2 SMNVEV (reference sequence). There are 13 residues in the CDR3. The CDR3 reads CASRKRERDTQYF. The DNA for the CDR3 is TGTGCCAGCAGAAAGCGGGAGAGAGATACGCAGTATTTT.

The CDR3 protein is CASSHPRGRFATNEKLFF. CDR3 in DNA: TGCGCCAGCAGCCATCCCAGGGGGCGTTTTGCAACTAATGAAAAACTGTTTTTT. The rearrangement uses TRBV4-1 and TRBJ1-4, with 8 nucleotides matching TRBD1. Germline V gene lookup returns CDR1 MGHRA and CDR2 YSYEKL. This CDR3 has 18 amino acids. V was pared by 3 bases and J by 0 bases, with 9 bases of the junction left unmatched.

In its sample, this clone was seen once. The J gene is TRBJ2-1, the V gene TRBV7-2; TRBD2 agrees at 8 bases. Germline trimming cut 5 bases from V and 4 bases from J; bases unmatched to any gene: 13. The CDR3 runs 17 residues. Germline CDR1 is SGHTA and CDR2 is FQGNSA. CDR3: CASSTLSGASPYNEQFF. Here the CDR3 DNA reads TGTGCCAGCAGCACCCTTAGCGGGGCCTCCCCTTACAATGAGCAGTTCTTC. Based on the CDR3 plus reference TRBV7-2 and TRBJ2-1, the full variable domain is GAGVSQSPSNKVTEKGKDVELRCDPISGHTALYWYRQSLGQGLEFLIYFQGNSAPDKSGLPSDRFSAERTGGSVSTLTIQRTQQEDSAVYLCASSTLSGASPYNEQFFGPGTRLTVL.

The CDR3 reads CASSIIRDTQYF. The CDR3 coding sequence is TGTGCCAGCAGTATTATACGAGATACGCAGTATTTT. The rearrangement joins TRBV12-3 or TRBV12-4 to TRBJ2-3; D not certain. The CDR3 runs 12 residues. Between the trimmed V and J ends, which lost 5 bases and 5 bases, there was a span of 8 bases.

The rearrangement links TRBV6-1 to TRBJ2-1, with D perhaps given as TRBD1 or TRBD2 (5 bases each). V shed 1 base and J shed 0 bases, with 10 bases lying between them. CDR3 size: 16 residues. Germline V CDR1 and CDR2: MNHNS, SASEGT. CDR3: CASSEGAGSSYNEQFF. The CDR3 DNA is TGTGCCAGCAGTGAAGGGGCAGGGAGCTCCTACAATGAGCAGTTCTTC.

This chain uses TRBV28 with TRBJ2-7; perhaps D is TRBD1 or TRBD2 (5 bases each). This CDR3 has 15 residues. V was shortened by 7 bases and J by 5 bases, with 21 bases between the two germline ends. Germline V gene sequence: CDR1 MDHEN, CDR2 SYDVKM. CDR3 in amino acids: CASTGTDQIVHEQYF. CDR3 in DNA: TGTGCCAGCACGGGGACGGATCAGATTGTCCACGAGCAGTACTTC. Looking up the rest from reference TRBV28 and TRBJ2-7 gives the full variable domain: DVKVTQSSRYLVKRTGEKVFLECVQDMDHENMFWYRQDPGLGLRLIYFSYDVKMKEKGDIPEGYSVSREKKERFSLILESASTNQTSMYLCASTGTDQIVHEQYFGPGTRLTVT.

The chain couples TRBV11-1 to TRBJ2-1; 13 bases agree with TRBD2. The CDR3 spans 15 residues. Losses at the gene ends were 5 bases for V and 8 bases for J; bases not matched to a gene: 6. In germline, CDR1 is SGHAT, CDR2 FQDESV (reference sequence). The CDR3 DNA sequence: TGTGCCAGCAGCCTGTGGACTAGCGGGAGTCATGAGCAGTTCTTC. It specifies CASSLWTSGSHEQFF. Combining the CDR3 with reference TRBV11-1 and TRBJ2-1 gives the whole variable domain EAEVAQSPRYKITEKSQAVAFWCDPISGHATLYWYRQILGQGPELLVQFQDESVVDDSQLPKDRFSAERLKGVDSTLKIQPAELGDSAMYLCASSLWTSGSHEQFFGPGTRLTVL.

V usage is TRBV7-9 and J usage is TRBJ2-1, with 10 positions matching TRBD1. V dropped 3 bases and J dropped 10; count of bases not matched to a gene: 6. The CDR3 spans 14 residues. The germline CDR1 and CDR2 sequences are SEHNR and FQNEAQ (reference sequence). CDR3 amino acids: CASSFSATGGEQFF. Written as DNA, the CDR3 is TGTGCCAGCAGCTTCTCGGCGACAGGGGGCGAGCAGTTCTTC.

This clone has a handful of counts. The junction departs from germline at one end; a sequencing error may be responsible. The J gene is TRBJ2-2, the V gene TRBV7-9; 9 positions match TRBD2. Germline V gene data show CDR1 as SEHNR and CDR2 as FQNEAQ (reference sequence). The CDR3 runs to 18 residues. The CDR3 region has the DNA TGTGCCAGCAGCCTAGCGGGGTGGCAGGGCGCGAACACCGGGGAGCTGTTTTTT. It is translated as CASSLAGWQGANTGELFF. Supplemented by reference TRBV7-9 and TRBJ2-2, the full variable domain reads DTGVSQNPRHKITKRGQNVTFRCDPISEHNRLYWYRQTLGQGPEFLTYFQNEAQLEKSRLLSDRFSAERPKGSFSTLEIQRTEQGDSAMYLCASSLAGWQGANTGELFFGEGSRLTVL.

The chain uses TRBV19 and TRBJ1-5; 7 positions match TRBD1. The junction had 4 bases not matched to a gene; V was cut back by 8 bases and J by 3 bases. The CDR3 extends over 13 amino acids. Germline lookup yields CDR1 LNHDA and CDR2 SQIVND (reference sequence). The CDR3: CASSGTDNQPQHF. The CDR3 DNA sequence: TGTGCCAGTTCCGGGACAGACAATCAGCCCCAGCATTTT.

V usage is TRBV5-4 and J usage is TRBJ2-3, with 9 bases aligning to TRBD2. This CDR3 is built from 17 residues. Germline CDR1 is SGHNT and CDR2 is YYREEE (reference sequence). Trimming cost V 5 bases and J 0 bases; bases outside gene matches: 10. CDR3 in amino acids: CASRSGTSSPSTDTQYF. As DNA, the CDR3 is TGTGCCAGCAGATCCGGGACTAGCAGCCCTAGCACAGATACGCAGTATTTT. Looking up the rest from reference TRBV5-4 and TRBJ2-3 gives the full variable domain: ETGVTQSPTHLIKTRGQQVTLRCSSQSGHNTVSWYQQALGQGPQFIFQYYREEENGRGNFPPRFSGLQFPNYSSELNVNALELDDSALYLCASRSGTSSPSTDTQYFGPGTRLTVL.

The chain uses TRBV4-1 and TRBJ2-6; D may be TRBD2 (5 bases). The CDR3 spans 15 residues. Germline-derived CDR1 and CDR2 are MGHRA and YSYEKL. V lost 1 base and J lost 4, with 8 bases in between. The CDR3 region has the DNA TGCGCCAGCAGCCAAGCCGGGAACGGGGCCAACGTCCTGACTTTC. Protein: CASSQAGNGANVLTF.

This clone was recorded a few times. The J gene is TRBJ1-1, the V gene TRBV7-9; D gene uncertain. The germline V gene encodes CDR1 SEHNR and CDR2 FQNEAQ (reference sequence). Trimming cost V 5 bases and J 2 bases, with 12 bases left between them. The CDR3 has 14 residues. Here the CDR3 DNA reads TGTGCCAGCAGCAATGACACGGGTAACACTGAAGCTTTCTTT. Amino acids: CASSNDTGNTEAFF.

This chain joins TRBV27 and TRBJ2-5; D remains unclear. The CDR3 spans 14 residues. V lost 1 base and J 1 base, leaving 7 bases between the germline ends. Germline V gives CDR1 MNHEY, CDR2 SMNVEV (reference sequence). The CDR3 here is CASSLYPAQETQYF. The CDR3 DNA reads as TGTGCCAGCAGTTTATACCCAGCCCAAGAGACCCAGTACTTC.

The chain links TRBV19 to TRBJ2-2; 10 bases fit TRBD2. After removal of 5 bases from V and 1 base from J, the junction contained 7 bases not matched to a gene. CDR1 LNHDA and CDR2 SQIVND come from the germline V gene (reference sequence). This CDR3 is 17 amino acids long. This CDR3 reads CASSPQLAGVNTGELFF. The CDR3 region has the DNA TGTGCCAGTAGTCCCCAGCTAGCGGGGGTGAACACCGGGGAGCTGTTTTTT.

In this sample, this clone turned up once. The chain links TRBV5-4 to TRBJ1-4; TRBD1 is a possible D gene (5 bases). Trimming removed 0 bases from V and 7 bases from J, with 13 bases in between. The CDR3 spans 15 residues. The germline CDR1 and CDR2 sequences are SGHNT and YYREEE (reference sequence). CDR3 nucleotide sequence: TGTGCCAGCAGCTTGGGGGGCAGAAAGGGTGAAAAACTGTTTTTT. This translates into CASSLGGRKGEKLFF.

CDR3 protein: CASSPGGYRNQPQHF. The CDR3 coding sequence is TGTGCCAGCAGCCCAGGGGGCTATAGGAATCAGCCCCAGCATTTT. V and J are TRBV6-2 or TRBV6-3 and TRBJ1-5; 8 bases map to TRBD1. Germline V gene lookup returns CDR1 MNHEY and CDR2 SVGEGT. This CDR3 comprises 15 residues. Trimming removed 6 bases from V and 4 bases from J; junction bases left unmatched: 8.

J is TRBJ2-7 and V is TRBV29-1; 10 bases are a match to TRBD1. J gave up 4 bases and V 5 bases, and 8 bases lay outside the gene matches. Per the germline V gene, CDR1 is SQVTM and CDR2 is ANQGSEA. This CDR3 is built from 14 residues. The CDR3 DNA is TGCAGCGTTTTAAAGGGACAGGGGCAATACGAGCAGTACTTC. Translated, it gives CSVLKGQGQYEQYF.

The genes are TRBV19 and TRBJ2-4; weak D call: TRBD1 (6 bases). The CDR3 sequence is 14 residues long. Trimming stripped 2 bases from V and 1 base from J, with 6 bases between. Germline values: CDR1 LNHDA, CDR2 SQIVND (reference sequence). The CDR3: CASSIQGAKNIQYF. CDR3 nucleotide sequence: TGTGCCAGTAGTATACAGGGGGCCAAAAACATTCAGTACTTC.

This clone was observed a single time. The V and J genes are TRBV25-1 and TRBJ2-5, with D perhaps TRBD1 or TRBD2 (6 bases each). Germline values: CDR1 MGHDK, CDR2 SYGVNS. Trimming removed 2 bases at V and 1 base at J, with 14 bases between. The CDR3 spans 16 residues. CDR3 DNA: TGTGCCAGCAGTGAACGACGAGGGGGGACCCAAGAGACCCAGTACTTC. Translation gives CASSERRGGTQETQYF.